Listed below are T cell receptor beta chains from one sample, sequenced in a study of blood T cells in healthy people across ages. TCRdb fed the 5' RACE reads into MiXCR, producing one record per CDR3 protein. The table lists about 670,000 distinct CDR3 sequences, roughly half of them singletons. Input material: blood. Source of these receptors: a woman of 80 years or more in good health. The CDR3 runs from the conserved cysteine through the conserved F or W. A D gene is named only where the DNA matches it firmly. Only some rows state a clone size, as once, few, many or a class for expanded clones.

CDR3 protein | CDR3 DNA | J gene | clone size | D gene | V gene | CDR3 length
CASSPAGGPFYEQYF | TGTGCCAGCAGTCCCGCGGGAGGACCCTTCTACGAGCAGTACTTC | TRBJ2-7 | many | TRBD2 | TRBV12-3/TRBV12-4 | 15
CANRPGAGELFF | TGTGCCAATCGACCTGGTGCCGGGGAGCTGTTTTTT | TRBJ2-2 | few | - | TRBV14 | 12
CASSGLPSYNEQFF | TGTGCCAGCAGTGGCCTGCCCTCCTACAATGAGCAGTTCTTC | TRBJ2-1 | many | - | TRBV2 | 14
CASSESLAVVLGKNIQYF | TGTGCCAGCAGTGAATCACTAGCGGTGGTCCTTGGCAAAAACATTCAGTACTTC | TRBJ2-4 | once | TRBD2 | TRBV2 | 18
CASSSGPRNYEQYF | TGTGCCAGCAGCTCCGGCCCCAGGAACTACGAGCAGTACTTC | TRBJ2-7 | many | - | TRBV9 | 14
CASSRKAGLLTNTDTQYF | TGTGCCAGCAGCCGCAAAGCGGGCCTCCTTACGAACACAGATACGCAGTATTTT | TRBJ2-3 | - | - | TRBV7-2 | 18
CASSMNRPSASGANVLTF | TGTGCCAGTAGTATGAACAGGCCATCTGCCTCTGGGGCCAACGTCCTGACTTTC | TRBJ2-6 | once | - | TRBV19 | 18
CASILQGVGSPLHF | TGTGCCAGCATTTTACAGGGGGTTGGATCACCCCTCCACTTT | TRBJ1-6 | many | TRBD1 | TRBV2 | 14
CASSFQGTGSYNEQFF | TGTGCCAGCAGCTTCCAAGGGACAGGGTCCTACAATGAGCAGTTCTTC | TRBJ2-1 | - | TRBD1 | TRBV7-2 | 16
CSARSLAGARYNEQFF | TGCAGTGCTAGAAGTCTAGCGGGAGCTCGTTACAATGAGCAGTTCTTC | TRBJ2-1 | many | TRBD2 | TRBV20-1 | 16
CASSLARGLRNEKLFF | TGTGCCAGCAGCTTAGCCAGGGGCTTGCGGAATGAAAAACTGTTTTTT | TRBJ1-4 | - | - | TRBV7-2 | 16
CASRRTLNEKLFF | TGTGCCAGCCGTCGTACGCTTAATGAAAAACTGTTTTTT | TRBJ1-4 | - | - | TRBV7-2 | 13
CSARVFSGANVLTF | TGCAGTGCTAGAGTTTTCTCTGGGGCCAACGTCCTGACTTTC | TRBJ2-6 | - | - | TRBV20-1 | 14
CASSSGGVGADTQYF | TGTGCCAGCAGCTCAGGAGGGGTAGGCGCAGATACGCAGTATTTT | TRBJ2-3 | - | - | TRBV12-3/TRBV12-4 | 15
CASSPKTPKETQYF | TGTGCCAGCAGCCCCAAGACCCCTAAGGAGACCCAGTACTTC | TRBJ2-5 | many | - | TRBV27 | 14
CASSPRLFSGANVLTF | TGTGCCAGCAGTCCCCGCTTATTCTCTGGGGCCAACGTCCTGACTTTC | TRBJ2-6 | - | - | TRBV6-5 | 16
CASQTGDTQYF | TGTGCCAGTCAAACAGGGGATACGCAGTATTTT | TRBJ2-3 | many | - | TRBV19 | 11
CASSPWGADSDTQYF | TGTGCCAGCAGTCCCTGGGGGGCCGATAGTGATACGCAGTATTTT | TRBJ2-3 | few | - | TRBV27 | 15
CASSQDWKTQYF | TGTGCCAGCAGCCAAGACTGGAAGACCCAGTACTTC | TRBJ2-5 | many | - | TRBV3-1 | 12
CASSRGLAGRSRTDTQYF | TGTGCCAGCAGTCGCGGACTAGCGGGACGCTCTAGAACAGATACGCAGTATTTT | TRBJ2-3 | once | TRBD2 | TRBV12-3/TRBV12-4 | 18
CSVRSGSDTQYF | TGCAGCGTAAGATCAGGATCGGATACGCAGTATTTT | TRBJ2-3 | many | - | TRBV29-1 | 12
CSVIQGQARNEQFF | TGCAGCGTGATACAGGGCCAAGCTCGGAATGAGCAGTTCTTC | TRBJ2-1 | - | - | TRBV29-1 | 14
CASGTGVYNEQFF | TGTGCCAGCGGGACAGGAGTATACAATGAGCAGTTCTTC | TRBJ2-1 | many | TRBD1 | TRBV2 | 13
CATSDPRGELDTQYF | TGTGCCACCAGTGATCCAAGGGGGGAGTTAGATACGCAGTATTTT | TRBJ2-3 | - | - | TRBV24-1 | 15
CAIQGRSVTETQYF | TGTGCCATCCAGGGACGCTCAGTCACAGAGACCCAGTACTTC | TRBJ2-5 | - | - | TRBV2 | 14
CSAPRPSGRAIEQFF | TGCAGCGCACCCCGACCTAGCGGGAGGGCCATTGAGCAGTTCTTC | TRBJ2-1 | many | TRBD2 | TRBV29-1 | 15
CSAREDIDNSPLHF | TGCAGTGCTAGAGAGGACATTGATAATTCACCCCTCCACTTT | TRBJ1-6 | - | - | TRBV20-1 | 14
CSASALGSSYNEQFF | TGCAGTGCTAGTGCATTAGGAAGCTCCTACAATGAGCAGTTCTTC | TRBJ2-1 | - | - | TRBV20-1 | 15
CATSGGAGNQPQHF | TGTGCCACCAGTGGCGGGGCCGGCAATCAGCCCCAGCATTTT | TRBJ1-5 | - | - | TRBV24-1 | 14
CSARGPSGVTYEQYF | TGCAGTGCTAGGGGCCCTAGCGGGGTTACCTACGAGCAGTACTTC | TRBJ2-7 | few | TRBD2 | TRBV20-1 | 15
CASSERAWERELWDTQYF | TGCGCCAGCAGCGAACGCGCATGGGAGCGGGAATTATGGGATACGCAGTATTTT | TRBJ2-3 | - | TRBD2 | TRBV5-1 | 18
CSARELGSTYEQYF | TGCAGTGCTAGAGAATTAGGAAGTACTTACGAGCAGTACTTC | TRBJ2-7 | - | - | TRBV20-1 | 14
CASRPLAGGETQYF | TGTGCCAGCAGGCCTCTAGCGGGGGGGGAGACCCAGTACTTC | TRBJ2-5 | many | TRBD2 | TRBV12-3/TRBV12-4 | 14
CASRSSVATQYF | TGTGCCAGCAGGAGTTCGGTTGCTACGCAGTATTTT | TRBJ2-3 | few | - | TRBV7-2 | 12
CATSTGQGGGELFF | TGTGCCACCAGCACAGGACAGGGAGGGGGGGAGCTGTTTTTT | TRBJ2-2 | - | - | TRBV15 | 14
CASSARTSGADKLAKNIQYF | TGTGCCAGCAGCGCCCGGACTAGCGGGGCGGACAAACTAGCCAAAAACATTCAGTACTTC | TRBJ2-4 | many | TRBD2 | TRBV7-9 | 20
CASSQSGAGHQPQHF | TGTGCCAGCAGCCAGTCCGGGGCAGGGCATCAGCCCCAGCATTTT | TRBJ1-5 | - | - | TRBV14 | 15
CASSLRRQRDYGYTF | TGTGCCAGCAGCTTACGGAGGCAGAGAGACTATGGCTACACCTTC | TRBJ1-2 | - | - | TRBV7-2 | 15
CASSPLRGTSGAINEQFF | TGTGCCAGCTCACCTCTACGAGGGACTAGCGGGGCAATCAATGAGCAGTTCTTC | TRBJ2-1 | - | TRBD2 | TRBV18 | 18
CASSPRMTSGTRDTQYF | TGTGCCAGCAGTCCCCGTATGACTAGCGGTACGAGAGATACGCAGTATTTT | TRBJ2-3 | few | TRBD2 | TRBV6-2/TRBV6-3 | 17
CASSLYQMNTEAFF | TGTGCCAGCAGCCTTTACCAGATGAACACTGAAGCTTTCTTT | TRBJ1-1 | - | - | TRBV7-9 | 14
CASSSAPGVNYGYTF | TGCGCCAGCAGCTCCGCCCCCGGCGTTAACTATGGCTACACCTTC | TRBJ1-2 | many | - | TRBV5-1 | 15
CATSDGDLIAETQYF | TGTGCCACCAGTGATGGGGACCTTATTGCAGAGACCCAGTACTTC | TRBJ2-5 | - | - | TRBV24-1 | 15
CASSTRDRGRETQYF | TGTGCCAGCAGCACAAGGGACAGGGGGCGAGAGACCCAGTACTTC | TRBJ2-5 | - | TRBD1 | TRBV6-6 | 15
CASGLNSGRYGYTF | TGTGCCAGCGGGTTAAACTCGGGACGCTATGGCTACACCTTC | TRBJ1-2 | many | - | TRBV12-3/TRBV12-4 | 14
CSAEDRGKDYEQYF | TGCAGTGCTGAGGACAGGGGGAAAGACTACGAGCAGTACTTC | TRBJ2-7 | - | TRBD1 | TRBV20-1 | 14
CSAAQGTGANVLTF | TGCAGTGCGGCACAGGGGACTGGGGCCAACGTCCTGACTTTC | TRBJ2-6 | many | TRBD1 | TRBV20-1 | 14
CSDDTAPYNEQFF | TGCAGTGATGACACGGCACCCTACAATGAGCAGTTCTTC | TRBJ2-1 | few | - | TRBV20-1 | 13
CAIGTEQFF | TGTGCCATCGGGACAGAGCAGTTCTTC | TRBJ2-1 | many | - | TRBV10-3 | 9
CASSLAGGPQETQYF | TGTGCCAGCAGTTTAGCGGGGGGACCCCAAGAGACCCAGTACTTC | TRBJ2-5 | - | - | TRBV12-3/TRBV12-4 | 15
CASSRRQDYGYTF | TGTGCCAGCAGTCGGCGACAGGACTATGGCTACACCTTC | TRBJ1-2 | - | - | TRBV2 | 13
CAIEEGGPSYGYTF | TGTGCCATCGAGGAAGGGGGCCCTAGCTATGGCTACACCTTC | TRBJ1-2 | many | TRBD1 | TRBV10-3 | 14
CSAPTVRGYTF | TGCAGTGCACCTACCGTCCGGGGCTACACCTTC | TRBJ1-2 | - | - | TRBV20-1 | 11
CSARADRLAGGYQETQYF | TGCAGTGCTAGAGCTGACCGGCTAGCGGGGGGGTACCAAGAGACCCAGTACTTC | TRBJ2-5 | - | TRBD2 | TRBV20-1 | 18
CASSYGDRAADTQYF | TGTGCCAGCAGTTACGGGGACAGGGCCGCAGATACGCAGTATTTT | TRBJ2-3 | many | TRBD1 | TRBV6-5 | 15
CASSLAWPNTEAFF | TGTGCCAGCAGCTTGGCATGGCCGAACACTGAAGCTTTCTTT | TRBJ1-1 | once | - | TRBV5-5 | 14
CSAPEGQKNTEAFF | TGCAGTGCTCCGGAGGGACAGAAGAACACTGAAGCTTTCTTT | TRBJ1-1 | - | TRBD1 | TRBV20-1 | 14
CASSLGGRFETQYF | TGTGCCAGCAGTTTGGGGGGGCGTTTTGAGACCCAGTACTTC | TRBJ2-5 | many | - | TRBV12-3/TRBV12-4 | 14
CSVGTGGLYEQYF | TGCAGCGTTGGCACAGGGGGTCTCTACGAGCAGTACTTC | TRBJ2-7 | - | TRBD1 | TRBV29-1 | 13